These T cell receptor beta chains were read from a single sample in a study of blood T cell repertoires in COVID-19. TCRdb keeps only in-frame clones here, not all; method: immunoSEQ multiplex PCR. The data show hundreds of thousands of clones, more than 80% seen once. What was sequenced was PBMCs or T cells enriched from blood (not recorded which). The receptor source for this set is a man in his late teens or twenties who had recovered from COVID-19. Each CDR3 is given with its conserved first and last residue. The D gene is left open where the match is weak. Expanded clones are given a class, and other clones once, few, many or no size at all.

CATSREQIQGFSHNSPLHF	TGTGCCACCAGCAGAGAACAAATACAGGGATTCTCACATAATTCACCCCTCCACTTT	.	.	TRBV15	TRBJ1-6
CASSQNSGANVLTF	TGTGCCAGCAGTCAAAACTCTGGGGCCAACGTCCTGACTTTC	once	.	TRBV11-1	TRBJ2-6
CASSRLAGGLNPNTQYF	TGTGCCAGCAGTCGACTAGCGGGAGGTCTCAATCCAAATACGCAGTATTTT	.	TRBD2	TRBV2	TRBJ2-3
CASRGQGRTGELFF	TGTGCCAGCCGGGGACAGGGGAGGACCGGGGAGCTGTTTTTT	.	TRBD1	TRBV19	TRBJ2-2
CASSLITATNYGYTF	TGTGCCAGCAGCTTAATTACAGCAACTAACTATGGCTACACCTTC	.	.	TRBV7-2	TRBJ1-2
CASSYGRLAGIEQYF	TGTGCCAGCAGTTACGGGAGACTAGCGGGGATCGAGCAGTACTTC	.	TRBD2	TRBV6-2/TRBV6-3	TRBJ2-7
CASSPLPGLDTQYF	TGTGCCAGCTCACCCCTCCCAGGATTAGATACGCAGTATTTT	.	.	TRBV18	TRBJ2-3
CASSQYGGGRGETQYF	TGTGCCAGCAGCCAATACGGCGGGGGGCGAGGTGAGACCCAGTACTTC	once	TRBD2	TRBV3-1/TRBV3-2	TRBJ2-5
CAWSRWEGETQYF	TGTGCCTGGAGTCGTTGGGAGGGGGAGACCCAGTACTTC	.	TRBD2	TRBV30	TRBJ2-5
CASSFLDPTGELFF	TGTGCCAGCAGCTTTCTAGACCCCACCGGGGAGCTGTTTTTT	.	.	TRBV7-9	TRBJ2-2